This T cell receptor (beta chain) originates from a study of blood T cell repertoires in COVID-19 (dated by TCRdb to about 2020). For the study in its entirety: The collaborator samples originated in the United States, Italy and Spain and spanned the acute and convalescent phases of COVID-19. The prospective study material was composed of cDNA or gDNA derived from T cells, B-cell-depleted T cells, or PBMCs. The dataset comprised deeply sampled blood TCRbeta repertoires from subjects exposed to, actively infected with, or recovered from COVID-19. The repertoires were released in a freely available public database meant as a resource for research on the immune response to SARS-CoV-2. The samples were drawn from two sources: the first 160 participants of the ongoing ImmuneRACE study, and 1,254 subjects contributed by 6 global collaborators. A de-identified subject ID, COVID-19 status, age in years and sex were almost always included in the sample metadata. HLA class I and class II types, where available, came from metadata supplied by the sample provider rather than from assay-based typing. General findings and caveats noted by the study authors: The amount of clinical and demographic metadata varied by source and participant and was provided uncurated.

The collaborating institutions used their own protocols to collect whole blood in K2EDTA tubes. For TCRbeta analysis, collaborators shipped samples in one of three forms: frozen whole blood, isolated PBMCs, or DNA extracted from either of those sample types. Concerning this clone itself: Its antigen target is currently unknown. No much larger clonotype is one base removed from it; base qualities were not supplied.

The germline V gene (reference sequence) specifies SEHNR as CDR1 and FQNEAQ as CDR2. The V and J ends are trimmed by 4 bases and 1 base, leaving 4 bases between them. From its cysteine to its phenylalanine, the CDR3 spans 12 amino acids. Here the CDR3 DNA is all that survives: 36 bases in frame from base 1. The immunoSEQ Assay, a bias-controlled multiplex PCR, was used to amplify TCRbeta CDR3 regions from genomic DNA. The authors processed their data as follows. The number of nucleated cells in each sample was estimated by amplification of reference gene primers within the assay. To quantify the absolute abundance of each unique TCRbeta CDR3 rearrangement, sequence reads were collapsed and filtered. For each sample, productive Simpson clonality was calculated by taking the square root of Simpson's diversity index across productive rearrangements. In TCRdb, the immuneACCESS table is reduced to in-frame sequences with V and J assigned. These tables do not hold every clone; where another copy was compared, an unresolved V gene accounts for under half, and the others remain unexplained. V and J calls and clone size are copied from that table; D and trimming were computed from the DNA. The sample includes 350,000 to 450,000 clones, with roughly 85% observed a single time. The top ten hold 3.6% of the sample.

The material sequenced was peripheral blood. This receptor was identified in a woman aged 18-29 years with acute or convalescent COVID-19. The sequence is built from TRBV7-9 and TRBJ1-1; the D gene cannot be resolved reliably. The DNA sequence reads TGTGCCAGCAGCTCAAAGAACACTGAAGCTTTCTTT. The encoded protein is CASSSKNTEAFF.